This TCR beta chain was profiled in a study of T cell responses to AZD1222 COVID-19 vaccine. The study, taken as a whole, reports: White British donors predominated, females outnumbered males, and clonal diversity was possibly underestimated.

A single count supports this clone. Its antigen is as yet unknown. Germline assignment: CDR1 SGDLS and CDR2 YYNGEE. The ends were cut back, 2 bases at V and 1 base at J, with 12 bases in the middle. The CDR3 runs 15 residues. TCRdb's copy holds only in-frame clones and misses some; the assay was immunoSEQ multiplex PCR. The table includes about 120,000 clones, around 87% detected once. V usage is TRBV9 and J usage is TRBJ1-1; D is unresolved. This TCR came from an adult in good health. Sequencing used peripheral blood, obtained on day 0 of AZD1222 vaccination. The CDR3: CASSVSMDGNTEAFF. The CDR3 nucleotides are TGTGCCAGCAGCGTGTCGATGGACGGGAACACTGAAGCTTTCTTT.